This T cell receptor beta chain came from a study of CD8+ T cells in alopecia areata. Treatment described: oral pan-JAK inhibitor, 5-10 mg twice daily. Extraction and reverse transcription of RNA yielded cDNA as the sequencing template. TCRdb's table, derived via immunoSEQ multiplex PCR, lists solely in-frame clones and lacks some. The sample carries 150,000 to 200,000 clones, 64% recorded once. CDR3 length: 15 amino acids. CDR1 SGHTA and CDR2 FQGNSA come from the germline V gene. The V and J ends lost 4 bases and 8 bases, in that order; junction bases with no gene match: 11. The chain uses TRBV7-2 and TRBJ2-1; 7 bases line up with TRBD2. This clonotype was obtained from a human donor with alopecia areata. The source was CD4+ T cells sorted from blood, collected at approximately week 50, from a patient treated with tofacitinib. The CDR3 loop is CASSSDPGLRYEQFF. The CDR3 bases are TGTGCCAGCAGCTCCGATCCGGGACTACGCTATGAGCAGTTCTTC.